What follows describes a single T cell receptor (beta chain). These data originate in a study of blood T cell repertoires in COVID-19. Background on the study: The United States, Italy and Spain were the sources of the acute and convalescent COVID-19 samples. T cells, B-cell-depleted T cells, or PBMCs provided the cDNA or gDNA that served as material.

In the source study's methods: Nucleated cell number was recorded as an estimate derived from reference gene primer amplification. Clones were sequenced by immunoSEQ multiplex PCR, and TCRdb holds only the in-frame ones, with some missing. For V, J and clone size, that table is used; D and trimming come from the DNA. The repertoire holds about 98,000 clones, with about 89% as singletons. The sample taken for sequencing was peripheral blood. The sequence came from a man aged 50-59 years with acute or convalescent COVID-19.

The CDR3 region has the DNA TGTGCCATCAGTGAGTCTCCGGGACTGGATACGCAGTATTTT. Protein product: CAISESPGLDTQYF. The rearrangement uses TRBV10-3 and TRBJ2-3; the D gene is possibly TRBD2 (6 bases). The V end lost 0 bases, the J end lost 6 bases, and 10 bases lay between the germline ends. Germline V gene data show CDR1 as ENHRY and CDR2 as SYGVKD. This CDR3 contains 14 residues.